Here is one T cell receptor (beta chain) with its context. The antigen is unknown. Germline CDR1 reads KGHSH; CDR2 reads LQKENI. Trimming took 4 bases from V and 0 from J, leaving 10 bases between them. The CDR3 covers 15 residues. The data stem from a study of cytomegalovirus exposure and HLA in healthy donors. Amplification used 60 Vbeta primers and 13 Jbeta primers. TCRdb's table, derived via immunoSEQ multiplex PCR, lists solely in-frame clones and lacks some. The table gives approximately 210,000 clones; the top ten clones make up under 1% of it. Whole-study findings and limits: It was taken for granted in presence/absence analyses that sequencing depth across donors was roughly uniform. Rarity characterized most TCR sequences, yet some public TCRs appeared in many donors. Most subjects' HLA-A and HLA-B alleles were reportedly predicted from TCR beta sequences.

This clonotype originated in a woman in her 30s in good health and CMV-seropositive. Material for sequencing was PBMCs. This sequence joins TRBV18 and TRBJ2-1; D not resolved. The CDR3 reads CASSRTVSSYNEQFF. The CDR3 nucleotides read TGTGCCAGCTCACGCACAGTAAGCTCCTACAATGAGCAGTTCTTC.